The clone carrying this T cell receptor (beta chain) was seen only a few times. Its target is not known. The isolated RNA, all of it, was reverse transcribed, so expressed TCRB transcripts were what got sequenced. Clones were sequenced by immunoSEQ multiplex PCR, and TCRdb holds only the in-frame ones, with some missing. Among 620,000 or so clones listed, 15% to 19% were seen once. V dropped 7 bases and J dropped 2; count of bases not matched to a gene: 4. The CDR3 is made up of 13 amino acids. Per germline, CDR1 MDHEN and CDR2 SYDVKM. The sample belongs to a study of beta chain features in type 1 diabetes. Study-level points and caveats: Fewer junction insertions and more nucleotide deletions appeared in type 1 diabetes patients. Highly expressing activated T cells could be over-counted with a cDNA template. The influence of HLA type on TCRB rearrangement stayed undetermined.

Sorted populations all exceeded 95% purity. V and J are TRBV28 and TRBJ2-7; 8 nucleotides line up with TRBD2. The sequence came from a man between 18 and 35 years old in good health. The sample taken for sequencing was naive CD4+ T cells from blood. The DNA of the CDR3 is TGTGCCAGCACGGCGGGAGGTGCCTACGAGCAGTACTTC. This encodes CASTAGGAYEQYF. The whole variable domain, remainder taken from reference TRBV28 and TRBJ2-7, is DVKVTQSSRYLVKRTGEKVFLECVQDMDHENMFWYRQDPGLGLRLIYFSYDVKMKEKGDIPEGYSVSREKKERFSLILESASTNQTSMYLCASTAGGAYEQYFGPGTRLTVT.